These 17 T cell receptor beta chains came from one sample sequenced in a study of cytomegalovirus exposure and HLA in healthy donors. The table came from immunoSEQ multiplex PCR; TCRdb's copy has only in-frame clones and leaves some out. The profile shows about 160,000 clones, about 90% of them singletons. Sample: PBMCs. These receptors were obtained from a woman aged 25-40 years in good health and CMV-seronegative.

This clone has just one count. This rearrangement joins TRBV10-1 to TRBJ1-2; 12 nucleotides align to TRBD1. The CDR3 is 16 residues long. CDR1 and CDR2 (germline): WNHNN, SYGVQD (reference sequence). With V trimmed by 0 bases and J by 8 bases, 7 bases remained unmatched. CDR3 amino acids: CASSESVGQGAGGYTF. The CDR3 DNA is TGCGCCAGCAGTGAGTCTGTGGGACAGGGGGCGGGAGGCTACACCTTC.

The chain uses TRBV6-1 and TRBJ1-1; 9 bases agree with TRBD1. The CDR3 consists of 14 residues. Germline V lookup: CDR1 MNHNS, CDR2 SASEGT. J lost 10 bases, V lost 4 bases, and 10 bases had no gene match. CDR3 amino acids: CASSGDRVNEGAFF. The CDR3 region has the DNA TGTGCCAGCAGTGGGGACAGGGTAAATGAGGGAGCTTTCTTT.

V gene TRBV11-2 combines with J gene TRBJ1-6; TRBD1 agrees at 8 bases. CDR1 and CDR2 (germline): SGHAT, FQNNGV. CDR3 size: 19 residues. Trimming took 0 bases from V and 0 from J; bases not matched to a gene: 7. Written as DNA, the CDR3 is TGTGCCAGCAGCTTAGACTACAGGGGGAGAAGCTCCTATAATTCACCCCTCCACTTT. Protein product: CASSLDYRGRSSYNSPLHF.

This chain links TRBV5-1 with TRBJ2-7; D unresolved. The CDR3 loop spans 15 amino acids. V was cut by 5 bases and J by 4 bases, with 19 bases left in between. CDR1 is SGHRS and CDR2 is YFSETQ in the germline V gene. CDR3 loop: CASSFSLAPVYEQYF. DNA of the CDR3: TGCGCCAGCAGTTTCAGTTTGGCCCCAGTTTACGAGCAGTACTTC.

This chain connects TRBV19 to TRBJ2-7, with 12 nucleotides matching TRBD2. V lost 4 bases to trimming and J lost 2 bases; unmatched junction nucleotides: 3. CDR3 length: 15 amino acids. Germline CDR1 is LNHDA and CDR2 is SQIVND (reference sequence). DNA of the CDR3: TGTGCCAGTAGTAACCCTAGCGGGGGGGCCTACGAGCAGTACTTC. Its translation: CASSNPSGGAYEQYF. Supplemented by reference TRBV19 and TRBJ2-7, the full variable domain reads DGGITQSPKYLFRKEGQNVTLSCEQNLNHDAMYWYRQDPGQGLRLIYYSQIVNDFQKGDIAEGYSVSREKKESFPLTVTSAQKNPTAFYLCASSNPSGGAYEQYFGPGTRLTVT.

The chain recombines TRBV6-5 with TRBJ1-2; D is uncertain. The CDR3 loop spans 12 amino acids. Deletions cut 8 bases from V and 3 bases from J, with 10 bases between. CDR1 MNHEY and CDR2 SVGAGI come from the germline V gene. The CDR3 spells CASASTYYGYTF. For the CDR3, the DNA is TGTGCCAGCGCGTCAACGTACTATGGCTACACCTTC.

This clone turned up a few times. V and J are TRBV9 and TRBJ2-1; tentatively, D is TRBD1 (5 bases). The V and J ends lost 0 bases and 0 bases respectively, with 10 bases between them. CDR1 is SGDLS, CDR2 YYNGEE, per germline. The CDR3 sequence is 16 residues long. CDR3 coding DNA: TGTGCCAGCAGCGTAGGGGGCGGAATCTCCTACAATGAGCAGTTCTTC. This translates into CASSVGGGISYNEQFF.

This chain links TRBV4-2 with TRBJ2-1; a weak D match, TRBD2 (5 bases). The CDR3 has 15 residues. Germline V gives CDR1 LGHNA, CDR2 YNFKEQ. Trimming cost V 0 bases and J 6 bases, with 12 bases left between them. Written as DNA, the CDR3 is TGTGCCAGCAGCCAAGACATCGGAGGCGGCAATGAGCAGTTCTTC. This codes for CASSQDIGGGNEQFF.

The gene calls are TRBV5-4 and TRBJ2-2; D is unresolved. The CDR3 sequence is 14 residues long. Trimming removed 0 bases from V and 10 bases from J, with 13 bases in between. Germline CDR1 is SGHNT and CDR2 is YYREEE (reference sequence). CDR3 loop: CASSLDRHAAELFF. CDR3 bases: TGTGCCAGCAGCTTGGACCGGCATGCGGCGGAGCTGTTTTTT. Based on the CDR3 plus reference TRBV5-4 and TRBJ2-2, the full variable domain is ETGVTQSPTHLIKTRGQQVTLRCSSQSGHNTVSWYQQALGQGPQFIFQYYREEENGRGNFPPRFSGLQFPNYSSELNVNALELDDSALYLCASSLDRHAAELFFGEGSRLTVL.

This chain uses TRBV4-3 with TRBJ2-1; D is ambiguous. V dropped 1 base and J dropped 2 bases, with 9 bases sitting between them. This CDR3 contains 15 residues. Germline loops: CDR1 LGHNA, CDR2 YSLEER. The CDR3 nucleotides are TGCGCCAGCAGCCAAGTTGGGCCCACCTACAATGAGCAGTTCTTC. Translating it yields CASSQVGPTYNEQFF.

This rearrangement joins TRBV29-1 to TRBJ2-7, with TRBD2 matching 7 bases. Germline-derived CDR1 and CDR2 are SQVTM and ANQGSEA. The J segment lost 3 bases and the V segment lost 5 bases, leaving 4 bases of the junction unmatched. The CDR3 has 12 amino acids. CDR3 in amino acids: CSVPASGYEQYF. CDR3 in DNA: TGCAGCGTTCCCGCTAGCGGCTACGAGCAGTACTTC.

This chain joins TRBV7-6 and TRBJ2-2; 9 bases match TRBD1. J lost 7 bases, V lost 3 bases, and 6 bases had no gene match. The germline V gene encodes CDR1 SGHVS and CDR2 FNYEAQ. The CDR3 loop spans 15 amino acids. The CDR3 loop reads CASSFNRGQNGELFF. For the CDR3, the DNA is TGTGCCAGCAGCTTCAACAGGGGGCAGAACGGGGAGCTGTTTTTT.

This clone has more than one count but fewer than ten. The CDR3: CASSQGVRGTEAFF. The CDR3 DNA follows: TGTGCCAGCAGCCAAGGGGTCAGGGGCACTGAAGCTTTCTTT. The chain is built from TRBV4-2 and TRBJ1-1; a possible D gene is TRBD1 (6 bases). This CDR3 is 14 amino acids long. V lost 1 base and J lost 4, with 10 bases in between. CDR1 is LGHNA, CDR2 YNFKEQ, per germline.

The rearrangement links TRBV7-6 to TRBJ2-1, with TRBD2 identical over 10 bases. The CDR3 is 18 amino acids. The J segment lost 6 bases and the V segment lost 1 base, leaving 12 bases of the junction unmatched. CDR1 and CDR2 (germline): SGHVS, FNYEAQ. CDR3 nucleotide sequence: TGTGCCAGCAGCTTAGTTCGTCGTGGACTAGCGGCTATCAATGAGCAGTTCTTC. Its protein product is CASSLVRRGLAAINEQFF.

This clone was picked up a small number of times. In nucleotides, the CDR3 is TGTGCCAGCAGTGGGACAGGGTACAGCACTGAAGCTTTCTTT. Its protein is CASSGTGYSTEAFF. This chain uses TRBV6-1 with TRBJ1-1; 8 bases map to TRBD1. V shed 4 bases, J shed 4 bases, and the junction held 5 bases outside the gene matches. This CDR3 is 14 amino acids long. The germline gives CDR1 MNHNS, CDR2 SASEGT.

The chain joins TRBV27 to TRBJ2-4; D unresolved. This CDR3 comprises 15 residues. The germline V and J ends were trimmed by 5 bases and 0 bases, with 11 bases remaining between them. Germline V gene sequence: CDR1 MNHEY, CDR2 SMNVEV (reference sequence). CDR3 DNA: TGTGCCAGCAGTCCCGGCAGTTCAGCCAAAAACATTCAGTACTTC. As protein: CASSPGSSAKNIQYF.

This chain uses TRBV7-2 with TRBJ2-1; 9 bases agree with TRBD1. CDR1 and CDR2 (germline): SGHTA, FQGNSA. Trimming removed 5 bases from V and 6 bases from J; junction bases left unmatched: 17. The CDR3 consists of 18 residues. This CDR3 is CASSLGFDGDRERNEQFF. In nucleotides, the CDR3 is TGTGCCAGCAGCCTCGGGTTTGACGGGGACAGGGAGCGCAATGAGCAGTTCTTC.